This is a list of T cell receptor beta chains from one sample in a study of radiation and T cells in renal cell carcinoma. Only in-frame clones appear in the TCRdb table, and some are missing; sequencing was by immunoSEQ multiplex PCR. The repertoire holds 90,000 to 100,000 clones, roughly 82% seen once, with 6.5% to 8% in the top ten. Sequenced here: blood, sampled from a patient whose treatment included radiotherapy and nephrectomy. The receptors stem from a man aged 55 to 69 with renal cell carcinoma. CDR3s include the opening cysteine and the closing phenylalanine or tryptophan. The D gene is left open where the match is weak. The listing skips clone size in some rows; elsewhere it reads once, few, many or a size class.

j_call	v_call	d_call	clone_size	cdr3_aa	cdr3_nt
TRBJ1-1	TRBV25-1	-	few	CASSEGSRKAFF	TGTGCCAGCAGTGAGGGCTCTCGGAAGGCTTTCTTT
TRBJ2-5	TRBV7-6	-	few	CASSVNRGTEKRETQYF	TGTGCCAGCAGCGTCAACCGGGGCACCGAAAAAAGAGAGACCCAGTACTTC
TRBJ2-7	TRBV5-1	TRBD2	once	CASTALGTSDYEQYF	TGCGCCAGCACCGCGTTAGGGACTAGCGATTACGAGCAGTACTTC
TRBJ2-7	TRBV28	-	-	CASSWAYEQYF	TGTGCCAGCAGTTGGGCTTACGAGCAGTACTTC
TRBJ1-4	TRBV5-6	TRBD1	-	CASSWGTALNEKLFF	TGTGCCAGCAGTTGGGGGACAGCCCTTAATGAAAAACTGTTTTTT
TRBJ2-5	TRBV29-1	-	-	CSVEPLAFETQYF	TGCAGCGTTGAGCCCCTAGCGTTTGAGACCCAGTACTTC
TRBJ2-2	TRBV5-1	-	-	CASSLAGLAGELFF	TGCGCCAGCAGCTTAGCAGGGCTGGCCGGGGAGCTGTTTTTT
TRBJ1-3	TRBV4-1	-	-	CASSQEGIGGGNTIYF	TGCGCCAGCAGCCAAGAAGGCATCGGCGGGGGAAACACCATATATTTT
TRBJ2-3	TRBV2	-	once	CASSVRGTDTQYF	TGTGCCAGCAGTGTTAGGGGCACAGATACGCAGTATTTT
TRBJ2-1	TRBV7-8	TRBD2	-	CASSLRLAGAYNEQFF	TGTGCCAGCAGCTTACGACTAGCGGGAGCTTACAATGAGCAGTTCTTC
TRBJ2-5	TRBV5-8	-	-	CASSWIIPESGETQYF	TGTGCCAGCAGCTGGATCATACCTGAGAGCGGGGAGACCCAGTACTTC
TRBJ2-7	TRBV10-2	TRBD2	-	CASSGLAGPYEQYF	TGCGCCAGCAGTGGACTAGCGGGCCCCTACGAGCAGTACTTC
TRBJ2-1	TRBV6-5	TRBD2	-	CASSRVASGPNEQFF	TGTGCCAGCAGCCGGGTCGCTAGCGGTCCTAATGAGCAGTTCTTC
TRBJ2-5	TRBV7-2	TRBD2	-	CASSLGGRVAGGPRETQYF	TGTGCCAGCAGCTTAGGGGGGAGGGTAGCGGGAGGGCCGAGGGAGACCCAGTACTTC
TRBJ2-1	TRBV29-1	TRBD1	once	CSVYRGEEEQFF	TGCAGCGTCTACAGGGGGGAAGAGGAGCAGTTCTTC
TRBJ2-2	TRBV6-5	-	-	CASSIKGPSGELFF	TGTGCCAGCAGTATTAAAGGGCCGTCCGGGGAGCTGTTTTTT
TRBJ2-5	TRBV27	-	-	CASSSLPGEGETQYF	TGTGCCAGCAGTTCTCTACCGGGAGAGGGAGAGACCCAGTACTTC
TRBJ2-2	TRBV7-8	-	-	CASSQTNTGELFF	TGTGCCAGCAGCCAAACTAACACCGGGGAGCTGTTTTTT
TRBJ2-5	TRBV4-1	-	-	CASSQDGRDLQETQYF	TGCGCCAGCAGCCAAGATGGTCGGGATTTACAAGAGACCCAGTACTTC
TRBJ2-3	TRBV5-6	-	-	CASSLGPTSTDTQYF	TGTGCCAGCAGCTTGGGGCCGACGAGCACAGATACGCAGTATTTT
TRBJ2-7	TRBV11-2	TRBD2	-	CASSLGGGSSYEQYF	TGTGCCAGCAGCTTAGGGGGCGGGAGCTCCTACGAGCAGTACTTC
TRBJ2-7	TRBV5-1	-	-	CASRDGLGVSYEQYF	TGCGCCAGCAGGGACGGCCTTGGGGTGTCCTACGAGCAGTACTTC
TRBJ1-5	TRBV5-6	-	-	CASSSYRGNQPQHF	TGTGCCAGCAGCTCGTACAGGGGCAATCAGCCCCAGCATTTT
TRBJ2-3	TRBV28	TRBD1	-	CASLTGGHPIDTQYF	TGTGCCAGCCTAACAGGGGGCCACCCGATAGATACGCAGTATTTT
TRBJ2-3	TRBV10-2	-	few	CATGLGGVLVDTQYF	TGCGCCACAGGGCTAGGGGGAGTTCTTGTAGATACGCAGTATTTT
TRBJ2-3	TRBV2	TRBD2	-	CASSRTSGSADTQYF	TGTGCCAGCAGTCGGACTAGCGGGAGCGCGGATACGCAGTATTTT
TRBJ1-3	TRBV11-2	TRBD1	-	CASSFRTGGSIVSGNTIYF	TGTGCCAGCAGCTTCAGGACAGGGGGCTCGATAGTCTCTGGAAACACCATATATTTT
TRBJ1-1	TRBV10-1	-	few	CASSGQVNTEAFF	TGCGCCAGCAGTGGACAGGTTAACACTGAAGCTTTCTTT